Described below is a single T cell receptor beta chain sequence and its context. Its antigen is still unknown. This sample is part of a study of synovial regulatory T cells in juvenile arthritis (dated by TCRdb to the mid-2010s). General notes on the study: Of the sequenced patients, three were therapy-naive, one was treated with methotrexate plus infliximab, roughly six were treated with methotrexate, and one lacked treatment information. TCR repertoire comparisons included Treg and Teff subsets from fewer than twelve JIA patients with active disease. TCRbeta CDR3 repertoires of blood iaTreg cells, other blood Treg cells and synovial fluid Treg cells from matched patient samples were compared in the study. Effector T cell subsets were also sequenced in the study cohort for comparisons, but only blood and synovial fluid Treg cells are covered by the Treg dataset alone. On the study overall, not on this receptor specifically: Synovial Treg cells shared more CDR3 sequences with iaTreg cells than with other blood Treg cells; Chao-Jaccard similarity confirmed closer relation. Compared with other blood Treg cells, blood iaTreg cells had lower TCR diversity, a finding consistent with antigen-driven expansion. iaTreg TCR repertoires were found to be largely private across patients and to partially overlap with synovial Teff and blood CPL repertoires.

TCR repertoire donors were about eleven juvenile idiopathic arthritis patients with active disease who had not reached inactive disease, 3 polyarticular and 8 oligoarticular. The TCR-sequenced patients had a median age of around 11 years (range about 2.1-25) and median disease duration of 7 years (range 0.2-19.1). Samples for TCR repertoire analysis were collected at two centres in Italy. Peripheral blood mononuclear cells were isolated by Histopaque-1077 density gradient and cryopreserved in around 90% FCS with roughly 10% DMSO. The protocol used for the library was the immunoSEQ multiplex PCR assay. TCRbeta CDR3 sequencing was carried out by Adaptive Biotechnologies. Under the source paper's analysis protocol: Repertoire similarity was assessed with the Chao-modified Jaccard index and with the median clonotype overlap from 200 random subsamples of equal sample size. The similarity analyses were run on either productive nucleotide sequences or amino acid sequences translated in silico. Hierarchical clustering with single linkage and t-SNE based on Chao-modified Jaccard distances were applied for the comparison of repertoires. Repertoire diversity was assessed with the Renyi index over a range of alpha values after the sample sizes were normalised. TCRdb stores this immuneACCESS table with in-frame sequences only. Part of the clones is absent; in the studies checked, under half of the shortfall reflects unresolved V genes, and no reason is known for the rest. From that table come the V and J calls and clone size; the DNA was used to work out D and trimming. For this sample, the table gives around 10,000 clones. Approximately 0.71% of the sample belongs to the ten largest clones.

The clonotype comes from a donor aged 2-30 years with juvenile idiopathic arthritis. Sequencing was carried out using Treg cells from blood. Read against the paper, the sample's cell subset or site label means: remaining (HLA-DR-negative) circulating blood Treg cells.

The CDR3 sequence is CASRGTSDSYEQYF. The chain joins TRBV6-6 to TRBJ2-7; the D call of TRBD2 rests on TCRdb alone, since no DNA is present to check it. Measured from the cysteine to the phenylalanine, the CDR3 is 14 residues long. The DNA is not on file. Taken from the germline V gene (reference sequence), the CDR1 and CDR2 loops are MNHNY and SVGAGI.